This record looks at one T cell receptor (beta chain) sequence and its context. This CDR3 has 15 residues. Germline loops: CDR1 GTSNPN, CDR2 SVGIG (reference sequence). Trimming took 1 base from V and 4 from J, leaving 15 bases between them. This record comes from a study of cytomegalovirus exposure and HLA in healthy donors. Measured with immunoSEQ multiplex PCR; TCRdb has only the in-frame clones, and not every one. The repertoire consists of over 60,000 clones, with over 95% occurring once and the leading ten covering about 4.6%. V and J are TRBV30 and TRBJ2-3; D possibly corresponds to TRBD1 (6 bases). Sequenced sample: PBMCs. The receptor was derived from a woman between 18 and 29 years old in good health and CMV-seropositive. Here the CDR3 DNA reads TGTGCCTGGAGTGAGGGGACACATGGAGCAGATACGCAGTATTTT. Translation: CAWSEGTHGADTQYF.